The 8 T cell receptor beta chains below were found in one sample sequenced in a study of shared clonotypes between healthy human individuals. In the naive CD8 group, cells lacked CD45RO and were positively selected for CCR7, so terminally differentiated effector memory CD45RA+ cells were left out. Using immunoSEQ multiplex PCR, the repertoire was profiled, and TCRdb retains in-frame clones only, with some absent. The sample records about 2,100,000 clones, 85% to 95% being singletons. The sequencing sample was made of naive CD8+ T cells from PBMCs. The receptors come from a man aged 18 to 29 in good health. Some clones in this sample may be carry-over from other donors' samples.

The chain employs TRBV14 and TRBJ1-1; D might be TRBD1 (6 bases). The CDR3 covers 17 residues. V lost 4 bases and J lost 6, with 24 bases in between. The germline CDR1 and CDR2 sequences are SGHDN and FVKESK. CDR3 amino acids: CASSLTLTGFAIAEAFF. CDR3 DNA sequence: TGTGCCAGCAGCCTCACACTAACAGGGTTCGCAATCGCTGAAGCTTTCTTT.

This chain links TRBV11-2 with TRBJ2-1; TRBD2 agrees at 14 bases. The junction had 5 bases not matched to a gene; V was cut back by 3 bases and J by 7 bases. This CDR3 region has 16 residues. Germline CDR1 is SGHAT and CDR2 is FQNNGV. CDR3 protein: CASSFGTSGSWNEQFF. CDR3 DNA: TGTGCCAGCAGCTTTGGGACTAGCGGGAGTTGGAATGAGCAGTTCTTC. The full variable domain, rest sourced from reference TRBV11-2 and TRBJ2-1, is EAGVAQSPRYKIIEKRQSVAFWCNPISGHATLYWYQQILGQGPKLLIQFQNNGVVDDSQLPKDRFSAERLKGVDSTLKIQPAKLEDSAVYLCASSFGTSGSWNEQFFGPGTRLTVL.

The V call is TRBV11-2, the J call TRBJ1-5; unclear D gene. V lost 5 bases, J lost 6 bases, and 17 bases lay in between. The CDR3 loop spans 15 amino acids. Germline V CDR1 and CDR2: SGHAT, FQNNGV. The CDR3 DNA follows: TGTGCCAGCAGCCTCCAGAGAGGGTCGGGTCAGCCCCAGCATTTT. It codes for CASSLQRGSGQPQHF.

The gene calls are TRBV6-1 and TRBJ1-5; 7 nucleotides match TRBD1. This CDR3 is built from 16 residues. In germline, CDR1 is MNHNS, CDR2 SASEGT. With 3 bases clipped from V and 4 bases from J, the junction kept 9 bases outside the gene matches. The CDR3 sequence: CASSETGWFINQPQHF. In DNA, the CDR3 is TGTGCCAGCAGTGAGACAGGGTGGTTCATTAATCAGCCCCAGCATTTT.

CDR3 region: CATSRGPRGMNNEQFF. As DNA, the CDR3 is TGTGCCACCAGCAGAGGGCCCAGAGGCATGAACAATGAGCAGTTCTTC. The chain has TRBV15 and TRBJ2-1; D is undetermined. The CDR3 is made up of 16 amino acids. CDR1 is LNHNV, CDR2 YYDKDF, per germline (reference sequence). V was shortened by 1 base and J by 5 bases, with 15 bases between the two germline ends.

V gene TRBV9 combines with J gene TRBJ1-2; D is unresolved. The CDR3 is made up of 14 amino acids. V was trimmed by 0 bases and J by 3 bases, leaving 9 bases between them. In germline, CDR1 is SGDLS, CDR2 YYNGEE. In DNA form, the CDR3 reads TGTGCCAGCAGCGTAGAGGCGGCTCACTATGGCTACACCTTC. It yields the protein CASSVEAAHYGYTF.

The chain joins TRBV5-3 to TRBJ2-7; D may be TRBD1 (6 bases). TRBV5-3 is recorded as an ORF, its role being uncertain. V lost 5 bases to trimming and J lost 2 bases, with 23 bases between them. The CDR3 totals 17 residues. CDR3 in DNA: TGTGCCAGAAGTCCGGGGACACCCACACCCCCCCCCTACGAGCAGTACTTC. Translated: CARSPGTPTPPPYEQYF.

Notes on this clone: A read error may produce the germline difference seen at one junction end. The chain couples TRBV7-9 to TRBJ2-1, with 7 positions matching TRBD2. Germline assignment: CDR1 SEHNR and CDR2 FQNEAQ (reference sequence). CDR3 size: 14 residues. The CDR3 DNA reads TGTGCCAGCAGCTTAGCGGGAGGGTACAGTGAGCAGTTCTTC. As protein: CASSLAGGYSEQFF.